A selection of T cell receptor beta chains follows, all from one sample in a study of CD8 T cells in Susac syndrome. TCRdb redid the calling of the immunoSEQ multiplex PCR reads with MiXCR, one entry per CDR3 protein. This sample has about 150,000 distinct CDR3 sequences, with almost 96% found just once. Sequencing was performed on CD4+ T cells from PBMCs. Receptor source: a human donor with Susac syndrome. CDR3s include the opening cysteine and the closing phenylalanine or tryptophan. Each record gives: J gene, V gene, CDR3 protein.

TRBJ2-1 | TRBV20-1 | CSARLAGGSEQFF
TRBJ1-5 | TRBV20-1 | CSARGGPGTGRNQPQHF
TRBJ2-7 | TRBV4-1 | CASSLGQGGGYEQYF
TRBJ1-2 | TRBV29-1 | CSVVKWRSREKNYGYTF
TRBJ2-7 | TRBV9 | CASSVGPLAVAYEQYF
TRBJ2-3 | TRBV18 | CASSPGTSGGPSTDTQYF
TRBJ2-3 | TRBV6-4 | CASSAGNTQYF
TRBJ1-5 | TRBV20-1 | CSAKDSSNQPQHF
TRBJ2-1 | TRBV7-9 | CASSPRRVSGNSYNEQFF
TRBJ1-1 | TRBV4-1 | CASSQDIDTEAFF
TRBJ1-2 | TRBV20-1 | CSARFGTRSYGYTF